One and the same sample provided the 30 T cell receptor beta chains below, sequenced in a study of shared clonotypes between healthy human individuals (TCRdb year 2020). The method behind the library was the immunoSEQ multiplex PCR assay. In its TCRdb copy, this immuneACCESS table keeps in-frame sequences only and misses some clones. Where compared with another copy, unresolved V genes explain less than half of these, and the others have no known cause. This sample comprises around 1 million clones, 70% to 85% of them detected only once. The top ten constitute over 1.3% of the sample. Source material: memory CD4+ T cells sorted from blood. The sample's cell subset or site label, in plain terms: CD45RA-negative fraction. Every receptor here comes from a young man in good health.

The V gene is TRBV28, the J gene TRBJ1-3; 9 nucleotides agree with TRBD1. CDR1 is MDHEN, CDR2 SYDVKM, per germline. The junction had 7 bases not matched to a gene; V was cut back by 10 bases and J by 3 bases. This CDR3 has 14 residues. The CDR3 DNA is TGTGCCAAGGGACAGGGACTAGTTGGAAACACCATATATTTT. Protein sequence: CAKGQGLVGNTIYF.

This clone was counted a single time. The J gene is TRBJ2-3, the V gene TRBV5-1; a weak D match, TRBD2 (7 bases). The germline V gene encodes CDR1 SGHRS and CDR2 YFSETQ. The CDR3 has 16 residues. Trimming stripped 4 bases from V and 0 bases from J, with 15 bases between. CDR3 sequence reads: CASSLPAGASTDTQYF. CDR3 DNA sequence: TGCGCCAGCAGCCTTCCCGCGGGGGCTAGCACAGATACGCAGTATTTT.

V is TRBV18 and J is TRBJ2-2; maybe TRBD1 (6 bases). The CDR3 contains 15 residues. Germline-derived CDR1 and CDR2 are KGHSH and LQKENI. V was shortened by 4 bases and J by 2 bases, with 11 bases between the two germline ends. CDR3 protein: CASSQTGTNTGELFF. CDR3 coding DNA: TGTGCCAGCTCACAAACAGGGACCAACACCGGGGAGCTGTTTTTT.

This clone occurred a few times. This chain joins TRBV2 and TRBJ1-6; possible D gene TRBD1, 6 bases. CDR1 and CDR2 from the germline V gene are SNHLY and FYNNEI. Between the trimmed V and J ends, which lost 4 bases and 9 bases, there was a span of 16 bases. CDR3 length: 15 amino acids. The CDR3 protein is CASSGAGARFSPLHF. In nucleotides, the CDR3 is TGTGCCAGCAGTGGAGCAGGGGCGAGGTTTTCACCCCTCCACTTT.

The chain has TRBV14 and TRBJ2-2, with TRBD2 as a possible D gene (5 bases). This CDR3 is built from 17 residues. Germline CDR1 reads SGHDN; CDR2 reads FVKESK. V was shortened by 0 bases and J by 6 bases, with 17 bases between the two germline ends. DNA of the CDR3: TGTGCCAGCAGCCAAGACTCAGCGGACCGACGGCCCGGGGAGCTGTTTTTT. Protein sequence: CASSQDSADRRPGELFF.

For this clone: With a much larger clone just one base away, this may be a read error. The chain joins TRBV30 to TRBJ1-1; D might be TRBD1 (5 bases). Trimming stripped 2 bases from V and 4 bases from J, with 11 bases between. From germline, CDR1 is GTSNPN and CDR2 SVGIG (reference sequence). The CDR3 runs 13 residues. This CDR3 is CAWSSGATTEAFF. CDR3 in DNA: TGTGCCTGGAGTTCCGGGGCGACCACTGAAGCTTTCTTT.

This clone came up a few times. This sequence joins TRBV5-1 and TRBJ2-7, with 10 bases that match TRBD1. The CDR3 has 13 amino acids. The germline CDR1 and CDR2 sequences are SGHRS and YFSETQ. The J segment lost 5 bases and the V segment lost 7 bases, leaving 6 bases of the junction unmatched. The CDR3 DNA sequence: TGCGCCAGCCTATCGACAGGGGGCAACGAGCAGTACTTC. This sequence encodes CASLSTGGNEQYF.

CDR3 in DNA: TGTGCCAGCACCAGCGGGAGTCCCTACGAGCAGTACTTC. As protein: CASTSGSPYEQYF. V usage is TRBV5-4 and J usage is TRBJ2-7, with 8 bases aligning to TRBD2. The V segment lost 6 bases and the J segment 2 bases; nucleotides outside the gene matches: 4. The germline V gene encodes CDR1 SGHNT and CDR2 YYREEE (reference sequence). CDR3 length: 13 residues.

The chain combines TRBV27 with TRBJ2-7; 7 bases are a match to TRBD1. Unmatched junction bases numbered 7, after V lost 5 bases and J lost 3 bases. The germline V gene encodes CDR1 MNHEY and CDR2 SMNVEV (reference sequence). CDR3 length: 14 amino acids. The CDR3: CASSPGTAFYEQYF. The CDR3 DNA sequence: TGTGCCAGCAGTCCGGGGACAGCCTTCTACGAGCAGTACTTC.

The chain carries TRBV7-2 and TRBJ1-4, with 8 bases aligning to TRBD1. The trim removed 4 bases at V and 8 bases at J, leaving 3 bases unmatched. The CDR3 is 13 amino acids. Looked up from germline, CDR1 is SGHTA and CDR2 is FQGNSA. Written as DNA, the CDR3 is TGTGCCAGCAGCTCAACAGGGGGGGAAAAACTGTTTTTT. Residues: CASSSTGGEKLFF.

V is TRBV30 and J is TRBJ1-6, with a weak D call TRBD1 (5 bases). CDR3 length equals 14 residues. Germline CDR1 and CDR2: GTSNPN and SVGIG (reference sequence). Between the trimmed V and J ends, which lost 4 bases and 10 bases, there was a span of 17 bases. Here the CDR3 reads CAWTGWGVQSPLHF. DNA of the CDR3: TGTGCCTGGACCGGCTGGGGGGTTCAATCACCCCTCCACTTT.

Worth noting for this clone: One end of the junction fails to match germline, which may point to a read error. The chain couples TRBV2 to TRBJ1-2; 10 bases line up with TRBD1. Germline CDR1 and CDR2: SNHLY and FYNNEI. The CDR3 has 12 amino acids. The CDR3 sequence: CASSELGQGISF. In DNA form, the CDR3 reads TGTGCCAGCAGTGAACTGGGACAGGGGATCTCCTTC.

Comment on this clone: Additional DNA sequences in this sample encode the identical CDR3. V usage is TRBV10-3 and J usage is TRBJ2-3; TRBD2 aligns across 9 bases. With V trimmed by 4 bases and J by 3 bases, 5 bases remained unmatched. The V gene's germline CDR1 is ENHRY and CDR2 SYGVKD. The CDR3 length is 15 residues. CDR3 sequence (DNA): TGTGCCATCAGTGGGGGTCTAGCGGGAACAGATACGCAGTATTTT. It specifies CAISGGLAGTDTQYF.

The chain has TRBV5-5 and TRBJ1-1; 7 positions agree with TRBD1. From germline, CDR1 is SGHKS and CDR2 YYEKEE (reference sequence). The CDR3 loop spans 15 amino acids. V trimming: 6 bases; J trimming: 4 bases; junction bases outside the gene matches: 12. CDR3 loop: CASTGTAHGLTEAFF. CDR3 sequence (DNA): TGTGCCAGCACTGGGACAGCCCATGGCCTCACTGAAGCTTTCTTT.

This chain connects TRBV6-1 to TRBJ1-2; tentative D call: TRBD1 (6 bases). V was clipped by 6 bases and J by 4 bases, with 12 bases between them. From germline, CDR1 is MNHNS and CDR2 SASEGT. CDR3 length equals 13 residues. CDR3 amino acids: CASSQQGGYGYTF. CDR3 nucleotides: TGTGCCAGCAGCCAACAGGGTGGCTATGGCTACACCTTC.

The J gene is TRBJ1-6, the V gene TRBV5-5; 11 nucleotides match TRBD1. CDR3 length: 18 residues. Per germline, CDR1 SGHKS and CDR2 YYEKEE (reference sequence). V gave up 1 base and J gave up 1 base; unmatched junction bases: 4. The CDR3 coding sequence is TGTGCCAGCAGCTTGAGGACAGGGGGCAGTTCCTATAATTCACCCCTCCACTTT. It translates to CASSLRTGGSSYNSPLHF.

V usage is TRBV28 and J usage is TRBJ2-1; TRBD1 aligns across 11 bases. V was pared by 5 bases and J by 9 bases, with 6 bases of the junction left unmatched. CDR1 MDHEN and CDR2 SYDVKM come from the germline V gene. The CDR3 is 14 residues long. The CDR3 bases are TGTGCCAGCAGTCGGACAGGGGGCGCAGGTGAGCAGTTCTTC. Protein sequence: CASSRTGGAGEQFF.

This clone was found a few times. V usage is TRBV30 and J usage is TRBJ1-5, with unresolved D. Per the germline V gene, CDR1 is GTSNPN and CDR2 is SVGIG (reference sequence). The CDR3 runs 12 residues. Trimming removed 1 base from V and 5 bases from J, with 6 bases in between. The CDR3 protein is CAWSDADQPQHF. For the CDR3, the DNA is TGTGCCTGGAGTGACGCCGATCAGCCCCAGCATTTT.

The chain links TRBV5-1 to TRBJ2-1; 11 bases are a match to TRBD2. This CDR3 is built from 17 residues. V lost 4 bases and J lost 5; bases outside the gene matches: 11. Germline assignment: CDR1 SGHRS and CDR2 YFSETQ. CDR3 sequence (DNA): TGCGCCAGCAGCGCGGTGTCGGGACTAGCGGACAACAATGAGCAGTTCTTC. Translated, it gives CASSAVSGLADNNEQFF.

V gene TRBV5-4 combines with J gene TRBJ2-3, with D possibly TRBD2 on 6 matching bases. The germline CDR1 and CDR2 sequences are SGHNT and YYREEE (reference sequence). CDR3 length: 15 residues. Trimming stripped 4 bases from V and 5 bases from J, with 17 bases between. CDR3 sequence (DNA): TGTGCCAGCAGCGATTTTTCCGCGGGGATAGATACGCAGTATTTT. Translating it yields CASSDFSAGIDTQYF. The complete variable domain, with remaining parts taken from reference TRBV5-4 and TRBJ2-3, reads ETGVTQSPTHLIKTRGQQVTLRCSSQSGHNTVSWYQQALGQGPQFIFQYYREEENGRGNFPPRFSGLQFPNYSSELNVNALELDDSALYLCASSDFSAGIDTQYFGPGTRLTVL.

The V call is TRBV5-8, the J call TRBJ2-1; 10 bases align to TRBD2. The germline V gene encodes CDR1 SGHTS and CDR2 YDEGEE. The CDR3 runs 16 residues. Trimming took 0 bases from V and 3 from J; bases not matched to a gene: 3. CDR3 amino acids: CASSLGIAGGYNEQFF. The CDR3 nucleotides are TGTGCCAGCAGCTTGGGAATAGCGGGAGGCTACAATGAGCAGTTCTTC. The variable domain in full, completed from reference TRBV5-8 and TRBJ2-1, reads EAGVTQSPTHLIKTRGQQATLRCSPISGHTSVYWYQQALGLGLQFLLWYDEGEERNRGNFPPRFSGRQFPNYSSELNVNALELEDSALYLCASSLGIAGGYNEQFFGPGTRLTVL.

The CDR3 loop reads CASSLEGPSLTQHF. For the CDR3, the DNA is TGTGCCAGCAGTTTAGAAGGTCCGAGTTTAACCCAGCATTTT. The rearrangement joins TRBV28 to TRBJ1-5; D is uncertain. From germline, CDR1 is MDHEN and CDR2 SYDVKM. The CDR3 runs to 14 residues. V shed 2 bases and J shed 11 bases, with 16 bases lying between them.

The chain joins TRBV6-6 to TRBJ2-1, with TRBD1 as a possible D gene (6 bases). Germline-derived CDR1 and CDR2 are MNHNY and SVGAGI (reference sequence). This CDR3 region has 12 residues. V was trimmed by 6 bases and J by 8 bases, leaving 11 bases between them. CDR3 sequence reads: CASRNRADEQFF. Here the CDR3 DNA reads TGTGCCAGCAGAAACAGGGCGGATGAGCAGTTCTTC.

Concerning this clone itself: The sample carries other DNA sequences with the same CDR3. V and J are TRBV2 and TRBJ1-1; D gene uncertain. Trimming removed 6 bases at V and 1 base at J, with 9 bases between. This CDR3 has 13 amino acids. Germline V CDR1 and CDR2: SNHLY, FYNNEI. The CDR3 reads CASSVQSNTEAFF. DNA for the CDR3: TGTGCCAGCAGCGTACAGTCGAACACTGAAGCTTTCTTT.

This clone has only one observation. The rearrangement uses TRBV10-3 and TRBJ1-5; D is possibly TRBD1 (5 bases). The ends were cut back, 7 bases at V and 6 bases at J, with 13 bases in the middle. The CDR3 sequence is 13 residues long. Germline V gene data show CDR1 as ENHRY and CDR2 as SYGVKD. CDR3 bases: TGTGCCATCAATACAGAAAGGGGTCAGCCCCAGCATTTT. Translated: CAINTERGQPQHF.

The J gene is TRBJ2-2, the V gene TRBV7-2; D remains unclear. The CDR3 totals 15 residues. Trimming left V 1 base short and J 0 bases short, with 6 bases between. Germline V gene data show CDR1 as SGHTA and CDR2 as FQGNSA. The CDR3 DNA follows: TGTGCCAGCAGCTTAGGGCTACCGAACACCGGGGAGCTGTTTTTT. Translated, it gives CASSLGLPNTGELFF.

The gene calls are TRBV5-1 and TRBJ2-7, with D perhaps assigned TRBD1 or TRBD2 (5 bases each). This CDR3 is built from 13 residues. The ends were cut back, 3 bases at V and 5 bases at J, with 12 bases in the middle. Per germline, CDR1 SGHRS and CDR2 YFSETQ. CDR3 loop: CASSSRGAHEQYF. CDR3 in DNA: TGCGCCAGCAGCTCCCGAGGGGCTCACGAGCAGTACTTC.

CDR3 sequence: CASSPTQGRREQYF. CDR3 coding DNA: TGTGCCAGCAGCCCCACTCAGGGAAGGCGCGAGCAGTACTTC. The J gene is TRBJ2-7, the V gene TRBV5-4, with D possibly TRBD1 on 5 matching bases. Germline V CDR1 and CDR2: SGHNT, YYREEE (reference sequence). The CDR3 is made up of 14 amino acids. The V gene lost 4 bases and the J gene lost 6 bases, with 17 bases spanning the gap.

Worth noting for this clone: This sample includes further DNA sequences coding for the same CDR3. The rearrangement uses TRBV7-2 and TRBJ2-7; 7 positions agree with TRBD2. Per germline, CDR1 SGHTA and CDR2 FQGNSA. After removal of 0 bases from V and 2 bases from J, the junction contained 1 base not matched to a gene. CDR3 size: 14 residues. The CDR3 region is CASSLAAGPYEQYF. As DNA, the CDR3 is TGTGCCAGCAGCTTAGCAGCGGGACCCTACGAGCAGTACTTC.

The chain combines TRBV11-2 with TRBJ2-7, with 7 bases that match TRBD2. CDR1 SGHAT and CDR2 FQNNGV come from the germline V gene. This CDR3 contains 16 residues. V lost 1 base and J lost 0; bases outside the gene matches: 6. CDR3 nucleotides: TGTGCCAGCAGCTTAGGTCCGGGACTACCCTCCTACGAGCAGTACTTC. Residues: CASSLGPGLPSYEQYF. Complete variable domain (other parts from reference TRBV11-2 and TRBJ2-7): EAGVAQSPRYKIIEKRQSVAFWCNPISGHATLYWYQQILGQGPKLLIQFQNNGVVDDSQLPKDRFSAERLKGVDSTLKIQPAKLEDSAVYLCASSLGPGLPSYEQYFGPGTRLTVT.